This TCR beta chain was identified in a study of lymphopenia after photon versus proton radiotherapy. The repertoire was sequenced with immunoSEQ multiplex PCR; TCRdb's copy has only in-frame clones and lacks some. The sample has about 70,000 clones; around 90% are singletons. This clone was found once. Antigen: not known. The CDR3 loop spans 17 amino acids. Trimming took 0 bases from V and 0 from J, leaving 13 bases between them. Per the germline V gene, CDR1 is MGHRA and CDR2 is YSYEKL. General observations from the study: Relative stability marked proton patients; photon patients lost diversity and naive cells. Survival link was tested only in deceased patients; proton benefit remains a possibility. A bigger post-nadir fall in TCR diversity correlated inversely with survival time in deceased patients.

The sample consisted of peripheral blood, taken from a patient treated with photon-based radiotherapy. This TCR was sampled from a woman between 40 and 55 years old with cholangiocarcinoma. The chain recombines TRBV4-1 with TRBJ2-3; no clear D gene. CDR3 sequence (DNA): TGCGCCAGCAGCCAAGAAAGAACGGTGCCTAGCACAGATACGCAGTATTTT. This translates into CASSQERTVPSTDTQYF.